The 12 T cell receptor beta chains below come from one sample, sequenced in a study of T cells in Graves' hyperthyroidism and ophthalmopathy. The CDR3 regions of TCR beta were amplified from RNA transcripts. Using the HTBI primer set, a first-round RT-PCR was run on the TCR CDR3. TCRdb ran MiXCR on the multiplex PCR reads and lists one entry per CDR3 protein. The profile covers around 350,000 distinct CDR3 sequences, with about 14% appearing a single time and 15% to 20% taken by the ten largest. Material: blood. Every receptor here comes from a woman aged 25 to 39 with Graves' ophthalmopathy.

The chain couples TRBV28 to TRBJ1-5; D might be TRBD1 (6 bases). The CDR3 has 17 amino acids. Germline-derived CDR1 and CDR2 are MDHEN and SYDVKM. V gave up 2 bases and J gave up 3 bases, with 17 bases separating them. The CDR3 sequence is CASSLVGGSRVNQPQHF. CDR3 nucleotides: TGTGCCAGCAGTTTAGTGGGGGGCAGTCGAGTCAATCAGCCCCAGCATTTT.

This clonotype has at least ten counts. This sequence joins TRBV6-6 and TRBJ1-4; TRBD1 is a possible D gene (5 bases). Trimming shortened V by 0 bases and J by 7 bases, and 15 bases separated the two germline ends. CDR3 length: 16 residues. Germline CDR1 reads MNHNY; CDR2 reads SVGAGI (reference sequence). The chain's CDR3 is CASSYSFPRGSEKLFF. CDR3 DNA: TGTGCCAGCAGTTACTCGTTCCCAAGGGGTAGTGAAAAACTGTTTTTT.

This clonotype was counted many times. The chain employs TRBV19 and TRBJ1-2, with D hard to call. The germline V gene encodes CDR1 LNHDA and CDR2 SQIVND (reference sequence). The CDR3 spans 15 residues. Trimming took off 5 bases at V and 5 bases at J, with 18 bases between the two ends. The CDR3 region has the DNA TGTGCCAGTAGTCTGATCCAACAAGTTTGGTATGGCTACACCTTC. Amino acid sequence: CASSLIQQVWYGYTF. Full variable domain (remainder filled in from reference TRBV19 and TRBJ1-2): DGGITQSPKYLFRKEGQNVTLSCEQNLNHDAMYWYRQDPGQGLRLIYYSQIVNDFQKGDIAEGYSVSREKKESFPLTVTSAQKNPTAFYLCASSLIQQVWYGYTFGSGTRLTVV.

This clonotype has a count of ten or more. The chain joins TRBV20-1 to TRBJ2-3, with 14 bases identical to TRBD2. Trimming cost V 3 bases and J 4 bases; bases outside gene matches: 6. This CDR3 is 16 amino acids long. Germline V gene data show CDR1 as DFQATT and CDR2 as SNEGSKA (reference sequence). The chain's CDR3 is CSASGTSGGRADTQYF. CDR3 DNA: TGCAGTGCTAGCGGGACTAGCGGGGGCCGGGCAGATACGCAGTATTTT.

This clonotype was picked up many times. This chain's CDR3 is CASSFGTGNFYGYTF. The CDR3 region has the DNA TGTGCCAGCAGTTTCGGGACAGGGAATTTCTATGGCTACACCTTC. The genes are TRBV6-6 and TRBJ1-2, with 9 bases matching TRBD1. The CDR3 runs 15 residues. The trim removed 4 bases at V and 4 bases at J, leaving 7 bases unmatched. Germline loops: CDR1 MNHNY, CDR2 SVGAGI (reference sequence).

This clonotype has a handful of counts. The rearrangement joins TRBV6-1 to TRBJ1-5; the D gene is possibly TRBD1 (5 bases). The CDR3 has 19 residues. CDR1 is MNHNS, CDR2 SASEGT, per germline. V was shortened by 4 bases and J by 4 bases, with 26 bases between the two germline ends. CDR3 sequence reads: CASSGVWGEGNIANQPQHF. The DNA for the CDR3 is TGTGCCAGCAGTGGTGTCTGGGGGGAGGGGAATATAGCAAATCAGCCCCAGCATTTT.

The table lists this clonotype with many counts. The chain links TRBV2 to TRBJ2-7; TRBD1 or TRBD2 may be the D gene (6 bases each). Trimming cost V 3 bases and J 2 bases, with 17 bases left between them. CDR1 SNHLY and CDR2 FYNNEI come from the germline V gene. This CDR3 contains 16 residues. CDR3 in DNA: TGTGCCAGCAGTGAGTTCGGTACGGGGGACACCTACGAGCAGTACTTC. This encodes CASSEFGTGDTYEQYF.

This clonotype was seen many times. This chain connects TRBV20-1 to TRBJ1-1; 10 bases map to TRBD1. Germline CDR1 is DFQATT and CDR2 is SNEGSKA (reference sequence). Trimming removed 6 bases from V and 0 bases from J; junction bases left unmatched: 1. The CDR3 runs to 13 residues. CDR3 residues: CSADRGMNTEAFF. Written as DNA, the CDR3 is TGCAGTGCGGACAGGGGGATGAACACTGAAGCTTTCTTT.

Note on this clonotype: This may be a read error, as it is one base from a much larger clone. CDR3 coding DNA: TGTGCCACCAGCAGAGGGTCCGCATGGGGCGATGGCTACACCTTC. Translation gives CATSRGSAWGDGYTF. This chain links TRBV15 with TRBJ1-2, with a tentative D call TRBD1 (5 bases). The V gene's germline CDR1 is LNHNV and CDR2 YYDKDF (reference sequence). V lost 1 base to trimming and J lost 6 bases, with 15 bases between them. The CDR3 totals 15 residues.

With regard to this clonotype: Possible read error: a much larger clone is one base away. The gene calls are TRBV2 and TRBJ2-2, with TRBD2 matching over 8 bases. With 11 bases clipped from V and 4 bases from J, the junction kept 12 bases outside the gene matches. The germline V gene encodes CDR1 SNHLY and CDR2 FYNNEI. The CDR3 loop spans 15 amino acids. The CDR3: CAGGRRGVPTGELFF. The CDR3 nucleotides read TGTGCCGGTGGTCGGCGGGGGGTTCCCACCGGGGAGCTGTTTTTT.

The chain carries TRBV3-1 and TRBJ1-1; weak D call: TRBD1 (6 bases). This CDR3 contains 17 residues. Trimming shortened V by 1 base and J by 3 bases, and 18 bases separated the two germline ends. Germline loops: CDR1 LGHDT, CDR2 YNNKEL (reference sequence). The CDR3 loop reads CASSQVGGGRGHTEAFF. CDR3 bases: TGTGCCAGCAGCCAAGTAGGTGGGGGCAGAGGCCACACTGAAGCTTTCTTT.

About this clonotype: This could be a read error, since a much larger clone is one nucleotide away. The chain links TRBV2 to TRBJ2-1, with D possibly TRBD1 on 5 matching bases. Looked up from germline, CDR1 is SNHLY and CDR2 is FYNNEI. V gave up 5 bases and J gave up 6 bases, with 14 bases separating them. CDR3 length: 14 residues. The DNA for the CDR3 is TGTGCCAGCAGTAGAGGACACGGTATCAATGAGCAGTTCTTC. Translated, it gives CASSRGHGINEQFF.